A selection of T cell receptor beta chains follows, all from one sample in a study of T cell responses to AZD1222 COVID-19 vaccine. Profiling relied on immunoSEQ multiplex PCR, and the TCRdb table lists in-frame clones only, not all of them. In the table there are tens of thousands of clones, roughly 90% of which are singletons. Sequenced material: peripheral blood, taken on day 0 of MenACWY control vaccination. These receptor sequences come from an adult in good health. Each CDR3 is given with its conserved first and last residue. Fields, in order: V gene, clone size, D gene, J gene, CDR3 length, CDR3 DNA, CDR3 protein. The D gene is left open where the match is weak. Clone size is given for some rows only: seen once, a few or many times, or a class if the clone is expanded.

V gene: TRBV28; clone size: .; D gene: TRBD1; J gene: TRBJ2-1; CDR3 length: 16; CDR3 DNA: TGTGCCAGCAGTTTATTCGGAGACAGGGGTAGAAATGAGCAGTTCTTC; CDR3 protein: CASSLFGDRGRNEQFF
V gene: TRBV7-2; clone size: .; D gene: .; J gene: TRBJ1-5; CDR3 length: 16; CDR3 DNA: TGTGCCAGCAGCTTAGGGGGGTCCTCTGGGGGTGTGCCCCAGCATTTT; CDR3 protein: CASSLGGSSGGVPQHF
V gene: TRBV10-2; clone size: .; D gene: .; J gene: TRBJ1-3; CDR3 length: 15; CDR3 DNA: TGCGCCAGCAGTCGGTCGTGGGCTTCGGGAAACACCATATATTTT; CDR3 protein: CASSRSWASGNTIYF
V gene: TRBV19; clone size: .; D gene: .; J gene: TRBJ2-7; CDR3 length: 12; CDR3 DNA: TGTGCCAGTAGTGCACAACGGGGGGAGCAGTACTTC; CDR3 protein: CASSAQRGEQYF
V gene: TRBV19; clone size: .; D gene: TRBD1; J gene: TRBJ1-1; CDR3 length: 15; CDR3 DNA: TGTGCCAGTAGTCGGACAGGGTGGGAGAACACTGAAGCTTTCTTT; CDR3 protein: CASSRTGWENTEAFF
V gene: TRBV18; clone size: .; D gene: TRBD2; J gene: TRBJ2-5; CDR3 length: 17; CDR3 DNA: TGTGCCAGCACAATCGATCCCCCGCTAGCGGAGCCCCAAAGACAGTACTTC; CDR3 protein: CASTIDPPLAEPQRQYF
V gene: TRBV14; clone size: .; D gene: TRBD2; J gene: TRBJ2-7; CDR3 length: 17; CDR3 DNA: TGTGCCAGCAGCCAGCTATTAGGGACTAGCGGGTCCTACGAGCAGTACTTC; CDR3 protein: CASSQLLGTSGSYEQYF
V gene: TRBV6-5; clone size: .; D gene: .; J gene: TRBJ1-1; CDR3 length: 13; CDR3 DNA: TGTGCCAGCAGGGACTTTTTCTTCTCTGAAGCTTTCTTT; CDR3 protein: CASRDFFFSEAFF
V gene: TRBV10-3; clone size: .; D gene: TRBD1; J gene: TRBJ1-6; CDR3 length: 13; CDR3 DNA: TGTGCCATCAGCGACAGGGGAATTTCACCCCTCCACTTT; CDR3 protein: CAISDRGISPLHF
V gene: TRBV5-1; clone size: .; D gene: .; J gene: TRBJ1-4; CDR3 length: 14; CDR3 DNA: TGCGCCAGCAGAGTGGGCCTAGGAGGGGAAAAACTGTTTTTT; CDR3 protein: CASRVGLGGEKLFF
V gene: TRBV7-2; clone size: once; D gene: TRBD1; J gene: TRBJ2-5; CDR3 length: 13; CDR3 DNA: TGTGCCAGCAGCTCTCGACAGGGGCAGACCCAGTACTTC; CDR3 protein: CASSSRQGQTQYF
V gene: TRBV6-6; clone size: .; D gene: .; J gene: TRBJ2-7; CDR3 length: 17; CDR3 DNA: TGTGCCAGCAGTCCAGCCCTTAGTGCCCCTTACACCTACGAGCAGTACTTC; CDR3 protein: CASSPALSAPYTYEQYF
V gene: TRBV7-2; clone size: .; D gene: .; J gene: TRBJ1-2; CDR3 length: 14; CDR3 DNA: TGTGCCAGCAGCTTAGGAGGGCTTAACTATGGCTACACCTTC; CDR3 protein: CASSLGGLNYGYTF
V gene: TRBV6-2/TRBV6-3; clone size: few; D gene: TRBD1; J gene: TRBJ2-7; CDR3 length: 17; CDR3 DNA: TGTGCCAGCAGTTACTCCGAAATTGGCAGGGGGTTCAACGAGCAGTACTTC; CDR3 protein: CASSYSEIGRGFNEQYF
V gene: TRBV28; clone size: .; D gene: .; J gene: TRBJ2-7; CDR3 length: 14; CDR3 DNA: TGTGCCAGCAGTTCTCCGGGGACCTCCTACGAGCAGTACTTC; CDR3 protein: CASSSPGTSYEQYF
V gene: TRBV9; clone size: .; D gene: .; J gene: TRBJ2-3; CDR3 length: 13; CDR3 DNA: TGTGCCAGCAGCGTAGGATCCCCCGGTACGCAGTATTTT; CDR3 protein: CASSVGSPGTQYF
V gene: TRBV6-6; clone size: .; D gene: .; J gene: TRBJ2-7; CDR3 length: 13; CDR3 DNA: TGTGCCAGCAGTTACGCCAGGGTTTACGAGCAGTACTTC; CDR3 protein: CASSYARVYEQYF
V gene: TRBV10-1; clone size: .; D gene: .; J gene: TRBJ2-7; CDR3 length: 13; CDR3 DNA: TGCGCCAGCAGTGAGTCCGCGACGGACGAGCAGTACTTC; CDR3 protein: CASSESATDEQYF
V gene: TRBV3-1/TRBV3-2; clone size: .; D gene: .; J gene: TRBJ2-3; CDR3 length: 13; CDR3 DNA: TGTGCCAGCAGCCGGGGGGGCGCGGATACGCAGTATTTT; CDR3 protein: CASSRGGADTQYF
V gene: TRBV7-8; clone size: .; D gene: TRBD2; J gene: TRBJ2-7; CDR3 length: 15; CDR3 DNA: TGTGCCAGCAGCTTTACTAGCGGGGGTACCTACGAGCAGTACTTC; CDR3 protein: CASSFTSGGTYEQYF
V gene: TRBV5-4; clone size: .; D gene: TRBD2; J gene: TRBJ2-1; CDR3 length: 19; CDR3 DNA: TGTGCCAGCAGCCTGGACATAGGCGGGGGAAAGGCCCTTCGGGATGAGCAGTTCTTC; CDR3 protein: CASSLDIGGGKALRDEQFF
V gene: TRBV5-1; clone size: .; D gene: .; J gene: TRBJ2-5; CDR3 length: 14; CDR3 DNA: TGCGCCAGCAGCTTGACTGGTTTTGGGGAGACCCAGTACTTC; CDR3 protein: CASSLTGFGETQYF
V gene: TRBV5-8; clone size: .; D gene: .; J gene: TRBJ1-4; CDR3 length: 14; CDR3 DNA: TGTGCCAGCAGCTTCGGGGGCGTTAATGAAAAACTGTTTTTT; CDR3 protein: CASSFGGVNEKLFF
V gene: TRBV30; clone size: .; D gene: .; J gene: TRBJ1-1; CDR3 length: 13; CDR3 DNA: TGTGCCTGGCACTCACAGGCGGACACTGAAGCTTTCTTT; CDR3 protein: CAWHSQADTEAFF
V gene: TRBV9; clone size: once; D gene: .; J gene: TRBJ2-1; CDR3 length: 15; CDR3 DNA: TGTGCCAGCAGCGCATCTAGCGAATACTACAATGAGCAGTTCTTC; CDR3 protein: CASSASSEYYNEQFF
V gene: TRBV28; clone size: .; D gene: .; J gene: TRBJ2-1; CDR3 length: 13; CDR3 DNA: TGTGCCAGCAGTTTCCGGACGGACAATGAGCAGTTCTTC; CDR3 protein: CASSFRTDNEQFF
V gene: TRBV4-3; clone size: .; D gene: TRBD1; J gene: TRBJ1-1; CDR3 length: 16; CDR3 DNA: TGCGCCAGCAGCCAAGAATTCGGGACAGGGGGCACTGAAGCTTTCTTT; CDR3 protein: CASSQEFGTGGTEAFF
V gene: TRBV4-3; clone size: .; D gene: TRBD2; J gene: TRBJ2-7; CDR3 length: 16; CDR3 DNA: TGCGCCAGCAGCCATGGGCCGCGGGAGGTATCCTACGAGCAGTACTTC; CDR3 protein: CASSHGPREVSYEQYF
V gene: TRBV6-5; clone size: .; D gene: .; J gene: TRBJ1-2; CDR3 length: 14; CDR3 DNA: TGTGCCAGCACCCCGGACATTTACAGCGATGGCTACACCTTC; CDR3 protein: CASTPDIYSDGYTF
V gene: TRBV9; clone size: .; D gene: TRBD1; J gene: TRBJ2-7; CDR3 length: 16; CDR3 DNA: TGTGCCAGCAGCGTAGGAGTTGGGGACAGTCCCTACGAGCAGTACTTC; CDR3 protein: CASSVGVGDSPYEQYF
V gene: TRBV19; clone size: .; D gene: TRBD2; J gene: TRBJ2-7; CDR3 length: 17; CDR3 DNA: TGTGCCAGTAGTCAATCCCTTGGGAGCGGGGACTCTTACGAGCAGTACTTC; CDR3 protein: CASSQSLGSGDSYEQYF
V gene: TRBV18; clone size: .; D gene: .; J gene: TRBJ2-3; CDR3 length: 15; CDR3 DNA: TGTGCCAGCTCACAAGCGATGGGGTCGGCAGATACGCAGTATTTT; CDR3 protein: CASSQAMGSADTQYF
V gene: TRBV29-1; clone size: .; D gene: .; J gene: TRBJ1-3; CDR3 length: 11; CDR3 DNA: TGCAGCGTCCCGACAGGAAACACCATATATTTT; CDR3 protein: CSVPTGNTIYF
V gene: TRBV6-1; clone size: .; D gene: .; J gene: TRBJ1-3; CDR3 length: 16; CDR3 DNA: TGTGCCAGCAGTGAAATGGAAGGGGGTTCTGGAAACACCATATATTTT; CDR3 protein: CASSEMEGGSGNTIYF
V gene: TRBV7-9; clone size: .; D gene: .; J gene: TRBJ2-7; CDR3 length: 14; CDR3 DNA: TGTGCCAGCAGCTTGTGGACCGAGCCCTACGAGCAGTACTTC; CDR3 protein: CASSLWTEPYEQYF
V gene: TRBV20-1; clone size: .; D gene: .; J gene: TRBJ2-3; CDR3 length: 11; CDR3 DNA: TGCAGTGCTAGGAAGGCTAATACGCAGTATTTT; CDR3 protein: CSARKANTQYF
V gene: TRBV4-2; clone size: .; D gene: TRBD1; J gene: TRBJ2-7; CDR3 length: 18; CDR3 DNA: TGTGCCAGCAGCCAATCTCCCGTCCCGGGACAGGGGACCTACGAGCAGTACTTC; CDR3 protein: CASSQSPVPGQGTYEQYF
V gene: TRBV29-1; clone size: once; D gene: .; J gene: TRBJ2-3; CDR3 length: 13; CDR3 DNA: TGCAGCGTGAGCGGGTTCCGCTGGGATACGCAGTATTTT; CDR3 protein: CSVSGFRWDTQYF
V gene: TRBV5-8; clone size: .; D gene: .; J gene: TRBJ2-7; CDR3 length: 14; CDR3 DNA: TGTGCCAGCAGTCCAAGAACACTGACCTACGAGCAGTACTTC; CDR3 protein: CASSPRTLTYEQYF
V gene: TRBV10-3; clone size: .; D gene: TRBD1; J gene: TRBJ1-1; CDR3 length: 14; CDR3 DNA: TGTGCCATCAGTCTTTCAGACAGGGACACTGAAGCTTTCTTT; CDR3 protein: CAISLSDRDTEAFF